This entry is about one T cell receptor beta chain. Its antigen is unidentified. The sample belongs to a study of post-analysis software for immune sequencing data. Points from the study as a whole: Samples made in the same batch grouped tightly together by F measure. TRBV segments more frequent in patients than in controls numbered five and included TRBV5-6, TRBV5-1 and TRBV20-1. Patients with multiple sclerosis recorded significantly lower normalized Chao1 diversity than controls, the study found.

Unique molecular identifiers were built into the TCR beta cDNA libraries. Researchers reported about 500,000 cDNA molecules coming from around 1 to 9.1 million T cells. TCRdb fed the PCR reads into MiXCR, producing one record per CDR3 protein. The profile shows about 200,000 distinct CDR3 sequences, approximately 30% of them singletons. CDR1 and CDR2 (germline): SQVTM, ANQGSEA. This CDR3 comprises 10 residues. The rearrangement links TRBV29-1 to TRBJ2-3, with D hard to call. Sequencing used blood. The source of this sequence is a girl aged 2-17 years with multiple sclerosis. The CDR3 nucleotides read TGCGGCGGACGGACAGATACGCAGTATTTT. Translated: CGGRTDTQYF.